This T cell receptor beta chain is drawn from a study of blood T cell repertoires in COVID-19. Sequencing used immunoSEQ multiplex PCR; TCRdb keeps in-frame clones, though not all of them. The sample carries 300,000 or so clones, around 92% recorded once. The V gene lost 6 bases and the J gene lost 5 bases, with 7 bases spanning the gap. The CDR3 loop spans 10 amino acids. CDR1 and CDR2 from the germline V gene are DFQATT and SNEGSKA (reference sequence). This clonotype was sampled from a man aged 18 to 30 who had recovered from COVID-19. This chain links TRBV20-1 with TRBJ2-5, with no clear D. The sequenced sample was peripheral blood. CDR3 region: CSAYEETQYF. The CDR3 DNA reads TGCAGTGCGTACGAGGAGACCCAGTACTTC.